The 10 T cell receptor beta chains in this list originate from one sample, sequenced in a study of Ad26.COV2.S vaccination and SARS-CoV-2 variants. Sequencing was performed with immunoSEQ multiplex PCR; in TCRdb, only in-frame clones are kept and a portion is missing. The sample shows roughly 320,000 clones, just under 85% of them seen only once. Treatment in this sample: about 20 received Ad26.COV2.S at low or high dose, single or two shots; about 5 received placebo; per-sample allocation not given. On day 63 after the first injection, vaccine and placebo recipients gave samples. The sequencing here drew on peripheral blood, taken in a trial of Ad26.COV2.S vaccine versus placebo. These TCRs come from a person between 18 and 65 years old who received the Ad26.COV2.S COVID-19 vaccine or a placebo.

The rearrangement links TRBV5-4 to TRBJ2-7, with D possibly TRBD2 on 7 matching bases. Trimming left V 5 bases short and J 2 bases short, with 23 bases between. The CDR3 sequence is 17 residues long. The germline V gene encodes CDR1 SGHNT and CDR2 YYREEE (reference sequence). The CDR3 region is CASSRGAGATLAYEQYF. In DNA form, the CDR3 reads TGTGCCAGCAGTCGGGGGGCTGGGGCCACCTTAGCCTACGAGCAGTACTTC.

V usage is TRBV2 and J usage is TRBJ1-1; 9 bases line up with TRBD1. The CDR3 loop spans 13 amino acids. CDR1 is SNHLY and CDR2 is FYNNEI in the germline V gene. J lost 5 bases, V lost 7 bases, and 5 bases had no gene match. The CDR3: CASTQGQGTEAFF. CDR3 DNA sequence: TGTGCCAGCACCCAGGGACAGGGAACTGAAGCTTTCTTT.

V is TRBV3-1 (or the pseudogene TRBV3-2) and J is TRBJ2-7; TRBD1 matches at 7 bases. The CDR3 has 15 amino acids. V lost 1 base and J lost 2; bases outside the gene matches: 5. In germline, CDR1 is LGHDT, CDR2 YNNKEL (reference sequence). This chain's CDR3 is CASSQGGTDPYEQYF. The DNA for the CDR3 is TGTGCCAGCAGCCAAGGTGGGACAGACCCCTACGAGCAGTACTTC.

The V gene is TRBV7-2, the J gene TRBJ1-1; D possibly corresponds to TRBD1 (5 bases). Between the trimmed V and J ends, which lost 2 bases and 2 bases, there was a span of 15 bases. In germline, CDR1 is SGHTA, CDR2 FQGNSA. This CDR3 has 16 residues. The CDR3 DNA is TGTGCCAGCAGCTTAAAGTATGGCCAGGGTAACACTGAAGCTTTCTTT. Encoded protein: CASSLKYGQGNTEAFF.

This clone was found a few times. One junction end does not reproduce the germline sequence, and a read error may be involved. In DNA form, the CDR3 reads TGTGCCAGCAGTCCCCCTTCCAATAACATTCAGTACTTC. Translation gives CASSPPSNNIQYF. The genes are TRBV5-4 and TRBJ2-4; unclear D gene. This CDR3 is 13 amino acids long. The germline V gene has CDR1 SGHNT and CDR2 YYREEE (reference sequence). The variable domain in full, with the rest retrieved from reference TRBV5-4 and TRBJ2-4, is ETGVTQSPTHLIKTRGQQVTLRCSSQSGHNTVSWYQQALGQGPQFIFQYYREEENGRGNFPPRFSGLQFPNYSSELNVNALELDDSALYLCASSPPSNNIQYFGAGTRLSVL.

The chain's CDR3 is CASSARGRDTDTQYF. CDR3 bases: TGCGCCAGCAGTGCCAGGGGCAGAGACACAGATACGCAGTATTTT. The genes are TRBV10-2 and TRBJ2-3, with D possibly matching TRBD1 (6 bases). The CDR3 sequence is 15 residues long. Germline CDR1 reads WSHSY; CDR2 reads SAAADI. Trimming shortened V by 4 bases and J by 2 bases, and 13 bases separated the two germline ends.

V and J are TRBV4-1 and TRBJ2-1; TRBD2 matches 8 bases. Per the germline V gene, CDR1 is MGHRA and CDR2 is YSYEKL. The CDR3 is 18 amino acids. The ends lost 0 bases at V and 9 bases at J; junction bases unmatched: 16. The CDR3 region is CASSQDPPGGVGVSEQFF. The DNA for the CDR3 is TGCGCCAGCAGCCAAGATCCCCCGGGGGGGGTAGGTGTAAGTGAGCAGTTCTTC.

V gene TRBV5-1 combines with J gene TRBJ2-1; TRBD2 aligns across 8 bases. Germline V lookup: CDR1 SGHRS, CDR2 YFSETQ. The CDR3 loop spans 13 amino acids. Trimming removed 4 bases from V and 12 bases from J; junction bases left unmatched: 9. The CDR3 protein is CASSPRGALGQFF. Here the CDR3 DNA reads TGCGCCAGCAGCCCGCGGGGGGCCCTCGGGCAGTTCTTC.

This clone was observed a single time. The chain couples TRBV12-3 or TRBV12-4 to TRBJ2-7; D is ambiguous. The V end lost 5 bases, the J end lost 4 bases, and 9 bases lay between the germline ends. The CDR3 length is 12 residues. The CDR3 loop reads CASSLRSYEQYF. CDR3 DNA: TGTGCCAGCAGTCTCAGGAGTTACGAGCAGTACTTC.

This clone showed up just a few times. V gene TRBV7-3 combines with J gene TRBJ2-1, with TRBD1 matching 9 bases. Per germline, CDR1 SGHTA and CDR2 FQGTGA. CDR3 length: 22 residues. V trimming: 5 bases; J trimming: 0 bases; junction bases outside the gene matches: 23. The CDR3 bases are TGTGCCAGCAGCCTCCCATCCATAGCAGACAGGGGGTGGACGGGCTCCTACAATGAGCAGTTCTTC. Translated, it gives CASSLPSIADRGWTGSYNEQFF.